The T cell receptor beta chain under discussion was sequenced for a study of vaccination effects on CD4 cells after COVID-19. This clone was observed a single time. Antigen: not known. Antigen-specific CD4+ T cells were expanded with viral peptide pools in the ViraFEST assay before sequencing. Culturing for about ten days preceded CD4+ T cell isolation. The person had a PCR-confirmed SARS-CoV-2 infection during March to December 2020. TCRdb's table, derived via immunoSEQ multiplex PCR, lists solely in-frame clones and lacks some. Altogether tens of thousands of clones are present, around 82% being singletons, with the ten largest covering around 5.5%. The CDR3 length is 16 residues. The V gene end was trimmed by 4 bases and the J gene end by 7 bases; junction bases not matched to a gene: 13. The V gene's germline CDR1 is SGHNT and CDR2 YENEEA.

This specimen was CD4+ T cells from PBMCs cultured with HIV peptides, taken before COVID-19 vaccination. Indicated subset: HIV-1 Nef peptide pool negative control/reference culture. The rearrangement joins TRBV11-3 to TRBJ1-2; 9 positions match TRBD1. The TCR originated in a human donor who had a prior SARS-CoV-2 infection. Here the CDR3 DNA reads TGTGCCAGCAGCTCCCGACAGGGGGGGACCCTTTTTGGCTACACCTTC. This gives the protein CASSSRQGGTLFGYTF.